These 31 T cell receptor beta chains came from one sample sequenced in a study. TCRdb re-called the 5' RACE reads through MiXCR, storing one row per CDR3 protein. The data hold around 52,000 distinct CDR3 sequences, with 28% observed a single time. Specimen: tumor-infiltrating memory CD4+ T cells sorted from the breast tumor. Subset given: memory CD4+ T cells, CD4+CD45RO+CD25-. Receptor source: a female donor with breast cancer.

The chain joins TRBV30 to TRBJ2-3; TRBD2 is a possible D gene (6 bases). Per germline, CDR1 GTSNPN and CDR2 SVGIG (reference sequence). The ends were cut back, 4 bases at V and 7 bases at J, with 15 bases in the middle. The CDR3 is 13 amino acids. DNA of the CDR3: TGTGCCTGGACTTTAAATGGGAGGAATACGCAGTATTTT. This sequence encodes CAWTLNGRNTQYF.

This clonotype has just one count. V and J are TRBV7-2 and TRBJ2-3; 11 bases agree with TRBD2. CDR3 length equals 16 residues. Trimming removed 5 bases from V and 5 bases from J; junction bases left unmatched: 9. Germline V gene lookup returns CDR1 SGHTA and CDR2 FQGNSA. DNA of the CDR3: TGTGCCAGCAGCCCCCGACTAGCGGGAAGACAAGATACGCAGTATTTT. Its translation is CASSPRLAGRQDTQYF.

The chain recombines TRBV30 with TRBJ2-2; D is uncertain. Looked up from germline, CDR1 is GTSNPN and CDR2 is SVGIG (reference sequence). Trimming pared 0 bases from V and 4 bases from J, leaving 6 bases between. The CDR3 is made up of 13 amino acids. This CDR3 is CAWSVRATGELFF. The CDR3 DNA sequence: TGTGCCTGGAGTGTAAGGGCCACCGGGGAGCTGTTTTTT.

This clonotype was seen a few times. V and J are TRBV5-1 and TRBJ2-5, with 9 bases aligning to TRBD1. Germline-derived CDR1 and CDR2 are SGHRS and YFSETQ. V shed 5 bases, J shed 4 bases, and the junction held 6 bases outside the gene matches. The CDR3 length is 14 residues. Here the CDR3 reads CASSNTGGGETQYF. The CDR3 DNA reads TGCGCCAGCAGTAACACAGGGGGCGGAGAGACCCAGTACTTC.

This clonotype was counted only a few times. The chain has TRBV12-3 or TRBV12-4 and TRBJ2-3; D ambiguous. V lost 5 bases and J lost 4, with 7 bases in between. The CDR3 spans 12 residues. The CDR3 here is CASSQYPDTQYF. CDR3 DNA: TGTGCCAGCAGTCAATATCCAGATACGCAGTATTTT.

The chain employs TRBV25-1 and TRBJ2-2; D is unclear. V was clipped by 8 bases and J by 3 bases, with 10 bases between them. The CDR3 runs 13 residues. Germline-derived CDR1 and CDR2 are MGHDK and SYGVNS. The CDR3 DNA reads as TGTGCCAGCTCCTACACCGACACCGGGGAGCTGTTTTTT. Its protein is CASSYTDTGELFF.

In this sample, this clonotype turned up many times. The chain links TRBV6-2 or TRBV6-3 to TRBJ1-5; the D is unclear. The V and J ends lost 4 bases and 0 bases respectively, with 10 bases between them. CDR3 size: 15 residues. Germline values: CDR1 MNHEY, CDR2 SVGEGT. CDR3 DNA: TGTGCCAGCAGTTTTGGCCGTTCTAGCAATCAGCCCCAGCATTTT. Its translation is CASSFGRSSNQPQHF.

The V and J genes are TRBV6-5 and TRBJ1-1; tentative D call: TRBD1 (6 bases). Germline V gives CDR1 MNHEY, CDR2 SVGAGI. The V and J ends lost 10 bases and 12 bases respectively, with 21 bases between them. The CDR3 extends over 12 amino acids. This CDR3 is CATASPTGTSFF. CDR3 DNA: TGTGCCACCGCCTCGCCTACAGGGACCTCTTTCTTT.

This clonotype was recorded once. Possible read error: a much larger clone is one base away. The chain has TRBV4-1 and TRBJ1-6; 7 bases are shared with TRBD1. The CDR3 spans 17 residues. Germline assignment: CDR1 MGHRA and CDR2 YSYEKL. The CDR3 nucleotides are TGCGCCAGCAGCCCGGGACAGCAGAGCTCCTATAATTCACCCCCCCACTTT. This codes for CASSPGQQSSYNSPPHF.

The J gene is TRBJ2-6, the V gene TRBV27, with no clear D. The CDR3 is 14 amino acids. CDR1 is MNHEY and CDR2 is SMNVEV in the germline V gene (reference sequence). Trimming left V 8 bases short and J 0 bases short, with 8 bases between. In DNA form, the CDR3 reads TGTGCCAGCCCCGCGTTCTCTGGGGCCAACGTCCTGACTTTC. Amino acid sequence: CASPAFSGANVLTF. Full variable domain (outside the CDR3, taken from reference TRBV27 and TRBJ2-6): EAQVTQNPRYLITVTGKKLTVTCSQNMNHEYMSWYRQDPGLGLRQIYYSMNVEVTDKGDVPEGYKVSRKEKRNFPLILESPSPNQTSLYFCASPAFSGANVLTFGAGSRLTVL.

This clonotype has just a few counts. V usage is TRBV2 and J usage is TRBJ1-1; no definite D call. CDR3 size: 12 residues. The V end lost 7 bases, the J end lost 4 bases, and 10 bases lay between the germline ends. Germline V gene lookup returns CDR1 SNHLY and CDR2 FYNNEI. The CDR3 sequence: CASIPLSTEAFF. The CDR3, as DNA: TGTGCCAGCATCCCACTGAGCACTGAAGCTTTCTTT.

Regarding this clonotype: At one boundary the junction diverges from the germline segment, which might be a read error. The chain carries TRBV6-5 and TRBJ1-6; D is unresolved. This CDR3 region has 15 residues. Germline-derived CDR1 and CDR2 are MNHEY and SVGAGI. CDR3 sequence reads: CAGSYSQSYNSPLHF. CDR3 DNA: TGTGCCGGCAGTTACTCGCAGTCCTATAATTCACCCCTCCACTTT.

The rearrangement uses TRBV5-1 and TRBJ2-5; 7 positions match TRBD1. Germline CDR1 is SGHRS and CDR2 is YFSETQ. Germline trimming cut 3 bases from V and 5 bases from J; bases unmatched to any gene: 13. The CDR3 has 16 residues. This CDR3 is CASSSTGQRNGETQYF. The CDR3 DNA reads TGCGCCAGCAGCTCCACGGGACAGAGAAACGGGGAGACCCAGTACTTC.

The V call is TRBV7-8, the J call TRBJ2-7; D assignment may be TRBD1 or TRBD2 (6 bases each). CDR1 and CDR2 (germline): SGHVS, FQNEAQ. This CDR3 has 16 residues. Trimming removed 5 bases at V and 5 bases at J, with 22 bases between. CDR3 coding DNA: TGTGCCAGCAGCCCCCACGGGGGCGCAGAACGGGACGAGCAGTACTTC. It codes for CASSPHGGAERDEQYF.

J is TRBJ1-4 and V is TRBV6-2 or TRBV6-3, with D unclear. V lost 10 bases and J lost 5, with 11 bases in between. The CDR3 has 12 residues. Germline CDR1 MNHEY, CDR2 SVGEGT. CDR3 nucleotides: TGTGCCACTGGTTGGGGAAATGAAAAACTGTTTTTT. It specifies CATGWGNEKLFF.

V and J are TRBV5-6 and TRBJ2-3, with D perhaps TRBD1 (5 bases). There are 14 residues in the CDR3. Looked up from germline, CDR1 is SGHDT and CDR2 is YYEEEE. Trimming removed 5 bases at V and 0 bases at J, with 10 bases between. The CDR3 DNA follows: TGTGCCAGCAGTGGCCAGGGTAGCACAGATACGCAGTATTTT. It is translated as CASSGQGSTDTQYF.

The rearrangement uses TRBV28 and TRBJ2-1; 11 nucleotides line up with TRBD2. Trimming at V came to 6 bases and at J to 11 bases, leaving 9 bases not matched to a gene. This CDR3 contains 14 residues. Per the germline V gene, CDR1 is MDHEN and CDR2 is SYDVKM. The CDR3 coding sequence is TGTGCCAGCAGCCCTAGCGGGGGGCCCCGGAAGCAGTTCTTC. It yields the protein CASSPSGGPRKQFF. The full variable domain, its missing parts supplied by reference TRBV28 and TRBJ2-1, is DVKVTQSSRYLVKRTGEKVFLECVQDMDHENMFWYRQDPGLGLRLIYFSYDVKMKEKGDIPEGYSVSREKKERFSLILESASTNQTSMYLCASSPSGGPRKQFFGPGTRLTVL.

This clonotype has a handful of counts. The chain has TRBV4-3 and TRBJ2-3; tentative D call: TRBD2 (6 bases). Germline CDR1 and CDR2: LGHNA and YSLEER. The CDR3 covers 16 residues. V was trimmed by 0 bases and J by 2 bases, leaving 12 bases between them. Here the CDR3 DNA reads TGCGCCAGCAGCCAAGACTATAGCGGCTACACAGATACGCAGTATTTT. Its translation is CASSQDYSGYTDTQYF.

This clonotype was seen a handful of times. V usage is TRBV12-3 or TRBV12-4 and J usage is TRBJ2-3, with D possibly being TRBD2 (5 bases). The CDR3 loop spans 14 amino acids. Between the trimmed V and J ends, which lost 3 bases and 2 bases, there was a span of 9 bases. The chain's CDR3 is CASSLSGNTDTQYF. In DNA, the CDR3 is TGTGCCAGCAGTTTGAGCGGTAACACAGATACGCAGTATTTT.

Written as DNA, the CDR3 is TGTGCCAGCAGCTTCAGCGGGAGTCTCAAGTGGGCAGATACGCAGTATTTT. It encodes CASSFSGSLKWADTQYF. V usage is TRBV7-2 and J usage is TRBJ2-3; 8 bases fit TRBD2. Germline V CDR1 and CDR2: SGHTA, FQGNSA. CDR3 length equals 17 residues. V lost 3 bases, J lost 4 bases, and 12 bases stayed unmatched. The complete variable domain, with remaining parts taken from reference TRBV7-2 and TRBJ2-3, reads GAGVSQSPSNKVTEKGKDVELRCDPISGHTALYWYRQSLGQGLEFLIYFQGNSAPDKSGLPSDRFSAERTGGSVSTLTIQRTQQEDSAVYLCASSFSGSLKWADTQYFGPGTRLTVL.

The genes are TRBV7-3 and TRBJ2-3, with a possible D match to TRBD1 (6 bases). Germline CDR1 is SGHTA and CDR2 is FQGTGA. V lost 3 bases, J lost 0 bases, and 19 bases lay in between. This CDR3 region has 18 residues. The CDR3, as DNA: TGTGCCAGCAGCTTGACGGACTCTACAGGGTCCAGCACAGATACGCAGTATTTT. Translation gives CASSLTDSTGSSTDTQYF.

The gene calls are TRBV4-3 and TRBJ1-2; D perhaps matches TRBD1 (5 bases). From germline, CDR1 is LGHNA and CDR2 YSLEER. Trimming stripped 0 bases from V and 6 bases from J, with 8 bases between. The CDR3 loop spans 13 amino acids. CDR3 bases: TGCGCCAGCAGCCAAGATTGGGGGGATGGCTACACCTTC. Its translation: CASSQDWGDGYTF.

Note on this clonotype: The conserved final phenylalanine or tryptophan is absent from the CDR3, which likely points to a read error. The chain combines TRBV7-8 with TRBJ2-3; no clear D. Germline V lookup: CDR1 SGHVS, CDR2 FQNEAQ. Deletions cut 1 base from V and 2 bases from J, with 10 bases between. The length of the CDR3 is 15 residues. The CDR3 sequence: CASSLVGQLTDTQYL. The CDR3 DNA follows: TGTGCCAGCAGCTTAGTAGGCCAGCTCACAGATACGCAGTATCTT.

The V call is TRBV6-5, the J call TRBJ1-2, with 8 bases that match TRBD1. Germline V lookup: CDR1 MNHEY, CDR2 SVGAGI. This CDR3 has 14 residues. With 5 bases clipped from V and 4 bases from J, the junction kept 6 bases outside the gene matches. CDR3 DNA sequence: TGTGCCAGCAGTCCGAACAGGGGGAGCTATGGCTACACCTTC. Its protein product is CASSPNRGSYGYTF.

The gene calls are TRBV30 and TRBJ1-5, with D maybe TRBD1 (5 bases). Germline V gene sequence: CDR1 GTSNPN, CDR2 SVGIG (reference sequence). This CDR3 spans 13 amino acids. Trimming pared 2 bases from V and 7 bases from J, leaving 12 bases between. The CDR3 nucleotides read TGTGCCTGGAGTATCTCAGGGAGACAGCCCCAGCATTTT. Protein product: CAWSISGRQPQHF. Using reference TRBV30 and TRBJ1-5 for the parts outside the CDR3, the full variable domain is SQTIHQWPATLVQPVGSPLSLECTVEGTSNPNLYWYRQAAGRGLQLLFYSVGIGQISSEVPQNLSASRPQDRQFILSSKKLLLSDSGFYLCAWSISGRQPQHFGDGTRLSIL.

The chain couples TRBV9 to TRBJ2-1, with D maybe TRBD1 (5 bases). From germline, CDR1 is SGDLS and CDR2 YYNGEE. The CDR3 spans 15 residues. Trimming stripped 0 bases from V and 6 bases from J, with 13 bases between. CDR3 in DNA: TGTGCCAGCAGCGTAGTTCAGGGATGGGGCAATGAGCAGTTCTTC. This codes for CASSVVQGWGNEQFF.

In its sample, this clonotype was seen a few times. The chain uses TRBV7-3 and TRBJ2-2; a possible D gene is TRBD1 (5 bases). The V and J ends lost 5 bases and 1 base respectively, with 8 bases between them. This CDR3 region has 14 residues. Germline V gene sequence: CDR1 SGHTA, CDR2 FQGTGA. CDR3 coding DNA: TGTGCCAGCAGCCCACAGGAGAACACCGGGGAGCTGTTTTTT. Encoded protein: CASSPQENTGELFF.

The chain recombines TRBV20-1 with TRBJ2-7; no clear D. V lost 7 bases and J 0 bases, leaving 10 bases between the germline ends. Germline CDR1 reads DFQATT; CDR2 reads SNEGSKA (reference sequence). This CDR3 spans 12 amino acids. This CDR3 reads CSVAASSYEQYF. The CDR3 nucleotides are TGCAGTGTCGCGGCTAGCTCCTACGAGCAGTACTTC.

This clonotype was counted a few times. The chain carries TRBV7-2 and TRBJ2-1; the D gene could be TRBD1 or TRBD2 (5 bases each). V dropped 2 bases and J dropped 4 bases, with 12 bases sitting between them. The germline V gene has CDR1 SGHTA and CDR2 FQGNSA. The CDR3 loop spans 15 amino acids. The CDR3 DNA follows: TGTGCCAGCAGCTTATTGGGGGAAGCTTACAATGAGCAGTTCTTC. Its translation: CASSLLGEAYNEQFF.

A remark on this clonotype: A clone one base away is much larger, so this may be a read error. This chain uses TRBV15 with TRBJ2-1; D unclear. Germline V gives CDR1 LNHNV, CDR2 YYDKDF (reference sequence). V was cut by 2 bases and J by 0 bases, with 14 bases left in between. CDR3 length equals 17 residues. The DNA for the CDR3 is TGTGCCACCAGCAGATGGGCCACTTCCTCCTCCTACAATGAGCAGTTCTTC. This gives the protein CATSRWATSSSYNEQFF. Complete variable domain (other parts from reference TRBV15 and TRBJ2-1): DAMVIQNPRYQVTQFGKPVTLSCSQTLNHNVMYWYQQKSSQAPKLLFHYYDKDFNNEADTPDNFQSRRPNTSFCFLDIRSPGLGDTAMYLCATSRWATSSSYNEQFFGPGTRLTVL.

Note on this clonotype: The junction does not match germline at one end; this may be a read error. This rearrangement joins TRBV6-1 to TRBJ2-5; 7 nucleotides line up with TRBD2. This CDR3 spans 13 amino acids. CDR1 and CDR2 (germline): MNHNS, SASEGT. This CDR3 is CASSTSAQGTQYF. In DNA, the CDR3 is TGTGCCAGCAGCACTAGCGCCCAAGGGACCCAGTACTTC.